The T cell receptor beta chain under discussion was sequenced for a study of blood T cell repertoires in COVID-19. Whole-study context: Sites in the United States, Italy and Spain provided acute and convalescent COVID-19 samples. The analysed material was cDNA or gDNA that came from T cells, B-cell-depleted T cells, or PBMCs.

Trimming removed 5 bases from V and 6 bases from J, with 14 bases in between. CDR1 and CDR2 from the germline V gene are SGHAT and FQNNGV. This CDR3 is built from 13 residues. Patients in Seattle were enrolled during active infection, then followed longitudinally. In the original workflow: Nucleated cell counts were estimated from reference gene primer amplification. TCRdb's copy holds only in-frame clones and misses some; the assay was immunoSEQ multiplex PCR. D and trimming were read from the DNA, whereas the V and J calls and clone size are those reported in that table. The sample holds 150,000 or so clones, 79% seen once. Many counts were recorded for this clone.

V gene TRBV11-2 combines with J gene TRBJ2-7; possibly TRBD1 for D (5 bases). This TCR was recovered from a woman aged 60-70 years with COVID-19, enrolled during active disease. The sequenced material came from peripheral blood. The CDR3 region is CASSLPGPSEQYV. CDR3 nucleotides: TGTGCCAGCAGCCTACCAGGGCCGTCCGAGCAGTACGTC.